This entry describes one T cell receptor (beta chain). These data originate in a study of blood T cell repertoires in COVID-19. Study information: Sites in the United States, Italy and Spain provided acute and convalescent COVID-19 samples.

The V and J ends lost 4 bases and 7 bases respectively, with 9 bases between them. This CDR3 is 12 amino acids long. Looked up from germline, CDR1 is LNHDA and CDR2 is SQIVND (reference sequence). TCRdb's copy holds only in-frame clones and misses some; the assay was immunoSEQ multiplex PCR. The top ten hold about 4.1% of the sample, which has 200,000 to 250,000 clones, about nine tenths seen once. The origin of this receptor is a man aged 50 to 60 with acute or convalescent COVID-19. Sequencing was performed on peripheral blood. The chain has TRBV19 and TRBJ2-3; the D is unclear. CDR3 in amino acids: CASSKTANTQYF. The DNA of the CDR3 is TGTGCCAGTAGTAAAACAGCTAATACGCAGTATTTT.